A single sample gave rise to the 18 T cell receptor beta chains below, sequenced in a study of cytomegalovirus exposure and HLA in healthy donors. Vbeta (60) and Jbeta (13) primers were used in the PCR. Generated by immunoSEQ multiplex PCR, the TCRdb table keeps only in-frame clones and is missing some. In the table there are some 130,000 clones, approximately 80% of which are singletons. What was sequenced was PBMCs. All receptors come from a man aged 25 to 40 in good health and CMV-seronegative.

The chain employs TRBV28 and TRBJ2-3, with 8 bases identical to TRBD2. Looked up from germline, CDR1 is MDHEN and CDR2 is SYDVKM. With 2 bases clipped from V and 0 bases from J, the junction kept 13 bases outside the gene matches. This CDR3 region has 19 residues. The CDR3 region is CASSLEGSGAYYSTDTQYF. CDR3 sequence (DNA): TGTGCCAGCAGTTTAGAAGGTAGCGGGGCCTACTATAGCACAGATACGCAGTATTTT.

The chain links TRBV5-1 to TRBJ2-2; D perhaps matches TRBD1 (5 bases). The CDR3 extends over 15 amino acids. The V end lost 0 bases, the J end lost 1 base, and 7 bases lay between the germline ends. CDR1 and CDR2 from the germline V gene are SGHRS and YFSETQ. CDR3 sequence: CASSLDGQNTGELFF. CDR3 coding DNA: TGCGCCAGCAGCTTGGATGGACAGAACACCGGGGAGCTGTTTTTT. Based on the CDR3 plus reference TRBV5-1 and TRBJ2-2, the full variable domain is KAGVTQTPRYLIKTRGQQVTLSCSPISGHRSVSWYQQTPGQGLQFLFEYFSETQRNKGNFPGRFSGRQFSNSRSEMNVSTLELGDSALYLCASSLDGQNTGELFFGEGSRLTVL.

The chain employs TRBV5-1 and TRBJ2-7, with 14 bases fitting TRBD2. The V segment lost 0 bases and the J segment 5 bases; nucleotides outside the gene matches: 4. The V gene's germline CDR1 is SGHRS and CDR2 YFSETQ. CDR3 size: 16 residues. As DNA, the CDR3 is TGCGCCAGCAGCTTGGAGGGACTAGCGGGAGCCCACGAGCAGTACTTC. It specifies CASSLEGLAGAHEQYF.

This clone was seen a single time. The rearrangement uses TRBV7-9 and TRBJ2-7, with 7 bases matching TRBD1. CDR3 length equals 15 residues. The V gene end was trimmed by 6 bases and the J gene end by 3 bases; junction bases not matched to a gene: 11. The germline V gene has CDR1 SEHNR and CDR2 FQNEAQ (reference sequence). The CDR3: CASSSIDRAVYEQYF. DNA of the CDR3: TGTGCCAGCAGTTCCATCGACAGGGCTGTCTACGAGCAGTACTTC.

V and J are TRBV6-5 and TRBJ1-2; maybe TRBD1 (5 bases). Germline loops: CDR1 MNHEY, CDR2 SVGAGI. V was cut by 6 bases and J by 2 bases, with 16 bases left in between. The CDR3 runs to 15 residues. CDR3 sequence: CASRKQAWGNYGYTF. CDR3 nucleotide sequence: TGTGCCAGCAGAAAACAGGCGTGGGGAAACTATGGCTACACCTTC.

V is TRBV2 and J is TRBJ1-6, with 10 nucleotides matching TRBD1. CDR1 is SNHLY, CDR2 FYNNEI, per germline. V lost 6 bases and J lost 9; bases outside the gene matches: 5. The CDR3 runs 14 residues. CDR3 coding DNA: TGTGCCAGCAGGGGGTGGACAGGGGGTTCACCCCTCCACTTT. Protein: CASRGWTGGSPLHF.

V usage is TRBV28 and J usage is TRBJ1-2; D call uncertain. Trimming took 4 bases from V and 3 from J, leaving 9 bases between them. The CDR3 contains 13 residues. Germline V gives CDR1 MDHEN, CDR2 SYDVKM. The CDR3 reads CASSSGGHYGYTF. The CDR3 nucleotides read TGTGCCAGCAGTTCCGGCGGCCACTATGGCTACACCTTC.

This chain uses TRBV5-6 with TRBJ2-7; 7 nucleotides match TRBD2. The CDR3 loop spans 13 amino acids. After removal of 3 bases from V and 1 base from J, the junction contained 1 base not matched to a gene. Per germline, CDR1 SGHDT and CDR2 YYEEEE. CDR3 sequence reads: CASSWGGSYEQYF. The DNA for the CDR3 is TGTGCCAGCAGCTGGGGGGGATCCTACGAGCAGTACTTC.

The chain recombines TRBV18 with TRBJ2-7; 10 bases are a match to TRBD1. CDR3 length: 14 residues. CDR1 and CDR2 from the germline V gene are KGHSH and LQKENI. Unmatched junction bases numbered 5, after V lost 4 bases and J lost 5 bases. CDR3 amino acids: CASSQRQGADEQYF. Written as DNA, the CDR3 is TGTGCCAGCTCACAGCGACAGGGGGCGGACGAGCAGTACTTC.

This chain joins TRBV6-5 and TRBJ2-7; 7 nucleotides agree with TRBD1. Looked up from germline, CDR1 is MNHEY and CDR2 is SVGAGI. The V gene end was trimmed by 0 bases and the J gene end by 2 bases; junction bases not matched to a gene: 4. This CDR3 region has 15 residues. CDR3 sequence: CASSYSGTVAYEQYF. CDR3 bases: TGTGCCAGCAGTTACTCCGGGACAGTTGCCTACGAGCAGTACTTC.

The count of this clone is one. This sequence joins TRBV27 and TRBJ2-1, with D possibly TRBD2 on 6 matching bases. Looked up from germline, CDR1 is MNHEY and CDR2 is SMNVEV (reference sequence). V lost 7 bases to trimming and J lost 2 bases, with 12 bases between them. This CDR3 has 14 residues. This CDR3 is CASTLGGPYNEQFF. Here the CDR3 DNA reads TGTGCCAGCACCCTGGGGGGACCCTACAATGAGCAGTTCTTC.

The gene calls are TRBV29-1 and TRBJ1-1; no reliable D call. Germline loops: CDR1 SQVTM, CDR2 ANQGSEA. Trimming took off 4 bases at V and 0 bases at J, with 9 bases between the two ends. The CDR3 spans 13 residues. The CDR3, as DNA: TGCAGCGTTGTGCCTACCATGAACACTGAAGCTTTCTTT. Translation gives CSVVPTMNTEAFF.

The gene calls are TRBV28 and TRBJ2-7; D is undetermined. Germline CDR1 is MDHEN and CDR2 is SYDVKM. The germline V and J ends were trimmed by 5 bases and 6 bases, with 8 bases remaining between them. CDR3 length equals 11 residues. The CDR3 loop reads CASSLTGEQYF. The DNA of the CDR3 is TGTGCCAGCAGTCTCACGGGCGAGCAGTACTTC.

The CDR3 spells CASSVAGQGAYATNEKLFF. DNA of the CDR3: TGTGCCAGCAGCGTAGCGGGACAGGGGGCATATGCAACTAATGAAAAACTGTTTTTT. The J gene is TRBJ1-4, the V gene TRBV9, with 12 positions matching TRBD1. Germline V gene data show CDR1 as SGDLS and CDR2 as YYNGEE. V was clipped by 0 bases and J by 0 bases; unmatched bases: 6. The CDR3 extends over 19 amino acids.

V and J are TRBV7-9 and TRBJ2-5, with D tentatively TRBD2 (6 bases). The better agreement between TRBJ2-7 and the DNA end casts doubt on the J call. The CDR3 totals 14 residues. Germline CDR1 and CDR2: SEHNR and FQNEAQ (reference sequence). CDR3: CASSFRDSPYEQYF. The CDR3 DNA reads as TGTGCCAGCAGCTTCCGGGACTCTCCATACGAGCAGTACTTC.

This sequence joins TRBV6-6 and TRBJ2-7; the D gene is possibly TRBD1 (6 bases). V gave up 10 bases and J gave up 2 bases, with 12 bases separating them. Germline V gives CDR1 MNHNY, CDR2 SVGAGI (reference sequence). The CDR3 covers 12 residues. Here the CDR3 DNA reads TGTGCCACCCGGGACACAACCTACGAGCAGTACTTC. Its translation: CATRDTTYEQYF.

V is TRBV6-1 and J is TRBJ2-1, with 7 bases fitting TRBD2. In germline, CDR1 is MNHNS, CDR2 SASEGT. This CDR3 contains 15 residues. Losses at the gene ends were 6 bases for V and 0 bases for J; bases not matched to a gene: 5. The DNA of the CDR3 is TGTGCCAGCAGCGCCGGGACTATCTCCTACAATGAGCAGTTCTTC. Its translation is CASSAGTISYNEQFF.

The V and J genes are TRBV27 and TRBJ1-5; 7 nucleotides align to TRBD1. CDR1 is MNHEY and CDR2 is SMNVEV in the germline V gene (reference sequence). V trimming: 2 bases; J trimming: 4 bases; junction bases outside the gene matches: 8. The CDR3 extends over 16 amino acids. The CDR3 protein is CASSLVYRGPNQPQHF. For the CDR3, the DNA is TGTGCCAGCAGTTTAGTCTACAGGGGTCCTAATCAGCCCCAGCATTTT.